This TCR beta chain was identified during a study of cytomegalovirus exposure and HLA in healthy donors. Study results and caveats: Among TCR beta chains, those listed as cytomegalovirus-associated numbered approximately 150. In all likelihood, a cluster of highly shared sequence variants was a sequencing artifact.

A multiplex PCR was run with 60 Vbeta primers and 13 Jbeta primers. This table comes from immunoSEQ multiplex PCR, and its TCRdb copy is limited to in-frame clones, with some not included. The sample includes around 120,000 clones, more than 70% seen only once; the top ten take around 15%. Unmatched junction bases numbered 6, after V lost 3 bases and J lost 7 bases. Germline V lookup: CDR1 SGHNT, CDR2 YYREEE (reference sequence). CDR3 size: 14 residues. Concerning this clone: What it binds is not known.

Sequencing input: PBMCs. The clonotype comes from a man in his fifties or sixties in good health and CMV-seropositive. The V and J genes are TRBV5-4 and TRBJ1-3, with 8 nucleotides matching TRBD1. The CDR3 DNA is TGTGCCAGCAGCTCGCAGGGGGCGCGGAACACCATATATTTT. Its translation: CASSSQGARNTIYF. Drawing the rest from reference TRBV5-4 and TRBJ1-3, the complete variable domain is ETGVTQSPTHLIKTRGQQVTLRCSSQSGHNTVSWYQQALGQGPQFIFQYYREEENGRGNFPPRFSGLQFPNYSSELNVNALELDDSALYLCASSSQGARNTIYFGEGSWLTVV.